The 17 T cell receptor beta chains given below trace back to one sample, sequenced in a study of T cells in Graves' hyperthyroidism and ophthalmopathy. Researchers took RNA transcripts and amplified the TCR beta CDR3 regions from them. HTBI primers were used for first-round RT-PCR of the TCR CDR3. Via MiXCR, TCRdb re-called the multiplex PCR reads, giving one row per CDR3 protein. This sample has 500,000 to 550,000 distinct CDR3 sequences, with under 25% found just once. Sequencing was performed on blood. These receptor sequences come from a man between 18 and 35 years old with Graves' hyperthyroidism.

This clonotype was seen more than once but under ten times. This chain joins TRBV27 and TRBJ2-7; the D gene is possibly TRBD2 (5 bases). Germline CDR1 reads MNHEY; CDR2 reads SMNVEV (reference sequence). This CDR3 is built from 12 residues. V shed 5 bases and J shed 5 bases, with 10 bases lying between them. The CDR3 DNA reads as TGTGCCAGCAGTCGGAACGGGGACGAGCAGTACTTC. Protein product: CASSRNGDEQYF.

This clonotype was picked up many times. The V and J genes are TRBV9 and TRBJ2-6; D remains ambiguous. Germline assignment: CDR1 SGDLS and CDR2 YYNGEE. The CDR3 has 16 amino acids. V was shortened by 7 bases and J by 2 bases, with 16 bases between the two germline ends. CDR3 nucleotide sequence: TGTGCCAGCTCGTTGTCCGTCACTCCTGGGGCCAACGTCCTGACTTTC. Amino acids: CASSLSVTPGANVLTF.

This clonotype was observed at least ten times. The chain carries TRBV19 and TRBJ1-2; TRBD1 is a possible D gene (5 bases). Germline loops: CDR1 LNHDA, CDR2 SQIVND (reference sequence). This CDR3 has 13 residues. V lost 7 bases, J lost 5 bases, and 14 bases lay in between. The CDR3 region is CASKKGRLYGYTF. The DNA of the CDR3 is TGTGCCAGTAAAAAGGGACGTCTGTATGGCTACACCTTC.

This clonotype was seen only a few times. This chain uses TRBV11-1 with TRBJ2-5, with D uncertain. The V gene lost 5 bases and the J gene lost 1 base, with 14 bases spanning the gap. Germline V gene sequence: CDR1 SGHAT, CDR2 FQDESV (reference sequence). This CDR3 is 15 amino acids long. The CDR3 protein is CASSPEVGFQETQYF. Written as DNA, the CDR3 is TGTGCCAGCAGCCCCGAAGTGGGTTTCCAAGAGACCCAGTACTTC.

Only a few counts were recorded for this clonotype. J is TRBJ2-2 and V is TRBV20-1; D is unclear. The CDR3 length is 12 residues. Looked up from germline, CDR1 is DFQATT and CDR2 is SNEGSKA (reference sequence). V gave up 5 bases and J gave up 3 bases, with 7 bases separating them. The CDR3 protein is CSAYFYTGELFF. The DNA of the CDR3 is TGCAGTGCTTACTTCTACACCGGGGAGCTGTTTTTT.

The chain links TRBV12-3 or TRBV12-4 to TRBJ2-3; D assignment may be TRBD1 or TRBD2 (5 bases each). The CDR3 consists of 13 residues. Trimming shortened V by 4 bases and J by 0 bases, and 5 bases separated the two germline ends. DNA of the CDR3: TGTGCCAGCAGTTGGGGGAGCACAGATACGCAGTATTTT. Protein sequence: CASSWGSTDTQYF.

Many counts were recorded for this clonotype. V is TRBV20-1 and J is TRBJ2-5; 9 bases match TRBD1. Germline V gene sequence: CDR1 DFQATT, CDR2 SNEGSKA (reference sequence). J lost 4 bases, V lost 6 bases, and 9 bases had no gene match. The CDR3 length is 14 residues. DNA of the CDR3: TGCAGTGCCCCGGGACAGGGAGGAGGAGAGACCCAGTACTTC. Translating gives CSAPGQGGGETQYF.

V is TRBV28 and J is TRBJ2-7; TRBD1 matches 8 bases. The CDR3 spans 15 residues. The junction had 8 bases not matched to a gene; V was cut back by 6 bases and J by 1 base. Germline CDR1 MDHEN, CDR2 SYDVKM. The CDR3 nucleotides read TGTGCCAGCAGGTCCGGACAGGGAGAATCCTACGAGCAGTACTTC. It yields the protein CASRSGQGESYEQYF.

This clonotype was recorded at least ten times. The chain employs TRBV3-1 and TRBJ1-2; the match to TRBD1 covers 12 bases. Germline V gene data show CDR1 as LGHDT and CDR2 as YNNKEL (reference sequence). CDR3 length: 14 residues. V lost 3 bases to trimming and J lost 8 bases; unmatched junction nucleotides: 4. The CDR3 protein is CASSQGQGARGYTF. CDR3 sequence (DNA): TGTGCCAGCAGCCAGGGACAGGGGGCGAGAGGCTACACCTTC.

This clonotype was recorded many times. The gene calls are TRBV6-5 and TRBJ1-6, with unresolved D. V gave up 4 bases and J gave up 8 bases, with 12 bases separating them. This CDR3 has 14 residues. Germline loops: CDR1 MNHEY, CDR2 SVGAGI. The CDR3 coding sequence is TGTGCCAGCAGTTTTGAGGTGAGGGATTCACCCCTCCACTTT. It translates to CASSFEVRDSPLHF.

This clonotype was recorded many times. The chain joins TRBV6-1 to TRBJ1-1, with a tentative D call TRBD1 (6 bases). Per germline, CDR1 MNHNS and CDR2 SASEGT. The V end lost 6 bases, the J end lost 2 bases, and 13 bases lay between the germline ends. The CDR3 sequence is 14 residues long. The CDR3: CASRGPGVNTEAFF. In DNA form, the CDR3 reads TGTGCCAGCAGGGGCCCAGGGGTAAACACTGAAGCTTTCTTT.

This clonotype occurred a few times. This rearrangement joins TRBV18 to TRBJ2-7; 7 bases are shared with TRBD1. The CDR3 covers 15 residues. CDR1 is KGHSH and CDR2 is LQKENI in the germline V gene. J was trimmed by 0 bases and V by 4 bases; bases with no gene match: 6. The CDR3 loop reads CASSLGQVYSYEQYF. CDR3 in DNA: TGTGCCAGCTCACTCGGACAGGTTTACTCCTACGAGCAGTACTTC.

This clonotype was detected a few times. This chain joins TRBV12-3 or TRBV12-4 and TRBJ1-1; D perhaps matches TRBD1 (5 bases). The CDR3 consists of 13 residues. Trimming pared 3 bases from V and 6 bases from J, leaving 11 bases between. The CDR3 loop reads CASSLFQGSEAFF. CDR3 nucleotide sequence: TGTGCCAGCAGTTTGTTTCAGGGTTCTGAAGCTTTCTTT.

The chain's CDR3 is CASSILDTGELFF. The CDR3 DNA reads TGCGCCAGCAGCATCCTAGACACCGGGGAGCTGTTTTTT. V usage is TRBV5-1 and J usage is TRBJ2-2; D unclear. Germline CDR1 SGHRS, CDR2 YFSETQ. The CDR3 consists of 13 residues. Between the trimmed V and J ends, which lost 4 bases and 3 bases, there was a span of 7 bases.

This clonotype appeared a few times. The chain joins TRBV5-6 to TRBJ1-3, with a tentative D call TRBD1 (6 bases). This CDR3 spans 16 amino acids. CDR1 SGHDT and CDR2 YYEEEE come from the germline V gene. The V gene lost 4 bases and the J gene lost 4 bases, with 18 bases spanning the gap. CDR3 in amino acids: CASSLGQVSFGNTIYF. CDR3 nucleotides: TGTGCCAGCAGCCTGGGACAAGTCTCTTTCGGAAACACCATATATTTT.

CDR3 in DNA: TGTGCCAGCAGTCCCAGGGGGCCTAATGATGGGCAGTACTTC. Protein: CASSPRGPNDGQYF. This rearrangement joins TRBV12-3 or TRBV12-4 to TRBJ2-7, with 8 positions matching TRBD1. The CDR3 contains 14 residues. Unmatched junction bases numbered 12, after V lost 5 bases and J lost 9 bases.

V is TRBV11-2 and J is TRBJ2-2, with 11 bases fitting TRBD2. The CDR3 loop spans 16 amino acids. V lost 6 bases to trimming and J lost 4 bases; unmatched junction nucleotides: 7. CDR1 and CDR2 (germline): SGHAT, FQNNGV. The CDR3 nucleotides are TGTGCCAGCAGATCACTAGCGGGGGCCCTCACCGGGGAGCTGTTTTTT. This sequence encodes CASRSLAGALTGELFF.